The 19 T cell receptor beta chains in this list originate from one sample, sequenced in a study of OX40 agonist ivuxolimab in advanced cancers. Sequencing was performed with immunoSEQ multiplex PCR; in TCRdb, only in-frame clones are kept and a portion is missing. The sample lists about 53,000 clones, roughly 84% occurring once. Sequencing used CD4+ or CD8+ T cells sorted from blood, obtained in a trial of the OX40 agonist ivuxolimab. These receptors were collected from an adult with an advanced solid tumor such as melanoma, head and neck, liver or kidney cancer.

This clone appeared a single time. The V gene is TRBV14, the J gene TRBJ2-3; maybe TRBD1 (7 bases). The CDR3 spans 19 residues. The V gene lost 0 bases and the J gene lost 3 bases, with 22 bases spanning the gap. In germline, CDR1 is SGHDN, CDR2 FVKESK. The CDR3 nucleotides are TGTGCCAGCAGCCAAGACAGAGCAGGGGGTCTAGCGCTGACAGATACGCAGTATTTT. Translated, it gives CASSQDRAGGLALTDTQYF.

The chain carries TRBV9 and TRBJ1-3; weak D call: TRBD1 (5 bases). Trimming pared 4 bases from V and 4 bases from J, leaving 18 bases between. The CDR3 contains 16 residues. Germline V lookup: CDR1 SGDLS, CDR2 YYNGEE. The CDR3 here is CASSSDSSLSGNTIYF. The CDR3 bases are TGTGCCAGCAGCTCCGACAGCAGCCTTTCGGGAAACACCATATATTTT.

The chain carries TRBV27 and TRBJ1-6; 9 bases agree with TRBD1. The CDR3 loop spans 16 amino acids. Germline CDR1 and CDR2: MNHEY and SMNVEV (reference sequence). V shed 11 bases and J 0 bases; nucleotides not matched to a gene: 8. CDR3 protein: CASSGTGPSYNSPLHF. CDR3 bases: TGTGCCTCTTCTGGGACAGGGCCCTCCTATAATTCACCCCTCCACTTT.

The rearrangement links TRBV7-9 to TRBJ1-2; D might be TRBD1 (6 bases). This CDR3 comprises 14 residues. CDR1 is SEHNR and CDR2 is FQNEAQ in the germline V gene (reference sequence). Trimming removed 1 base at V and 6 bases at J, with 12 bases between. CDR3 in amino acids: CASSLEGEVHGYTF. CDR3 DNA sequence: TGTGCCAGCAGCTTAGAGGGGGAAGTGCATGGCTACACCTTC.

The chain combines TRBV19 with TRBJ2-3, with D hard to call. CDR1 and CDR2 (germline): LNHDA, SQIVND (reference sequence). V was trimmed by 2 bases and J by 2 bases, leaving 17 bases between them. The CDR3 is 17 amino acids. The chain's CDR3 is CASSIPMALGFTDTQYF. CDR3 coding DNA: TGTGCCAGTAGTATACCGATGGCCCTCGGGTTCACAGATACGCAGTATTTT. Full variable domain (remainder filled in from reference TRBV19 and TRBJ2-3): DGGITQSPKYLFRKEGQNVTLSCEQNLNHDAMYWYRQDPGQGLRLIYYSQIVNDFQKGDIAEGYSVSREKKESFPLTVTSAQKNPTAFYLCASSIPMALGFTDTQYFGPGTRLTVL.

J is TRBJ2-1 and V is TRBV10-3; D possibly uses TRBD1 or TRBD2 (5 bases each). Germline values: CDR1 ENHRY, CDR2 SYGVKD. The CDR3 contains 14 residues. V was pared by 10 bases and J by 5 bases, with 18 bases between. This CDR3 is CATRVSRVNNEQFF. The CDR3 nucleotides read TGTGCCACCAGGGTATCGAGGGTAAACAATGAGCAGTTCTTC.

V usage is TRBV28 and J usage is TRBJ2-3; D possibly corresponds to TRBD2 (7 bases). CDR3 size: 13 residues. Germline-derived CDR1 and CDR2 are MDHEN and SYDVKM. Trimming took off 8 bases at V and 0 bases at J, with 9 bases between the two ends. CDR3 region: CASGGASTDTQYF. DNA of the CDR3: TGTGCCAGCGGGGGGGCGAGCACAGATACGCAGTATTTT.

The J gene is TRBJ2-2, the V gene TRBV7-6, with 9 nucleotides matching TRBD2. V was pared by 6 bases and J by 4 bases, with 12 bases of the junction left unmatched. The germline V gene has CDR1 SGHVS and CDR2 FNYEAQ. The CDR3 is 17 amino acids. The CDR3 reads CASSRLAALQGTGELFF. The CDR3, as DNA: TGTGCCAGCAGTAGACTAGCGGCATTGCAGGGCACCGGGGAGCTGTTTTTT.

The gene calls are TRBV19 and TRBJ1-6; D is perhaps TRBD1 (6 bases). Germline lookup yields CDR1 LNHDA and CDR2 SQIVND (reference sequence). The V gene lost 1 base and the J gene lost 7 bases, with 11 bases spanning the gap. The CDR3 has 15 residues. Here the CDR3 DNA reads TGTGCCAGTAGTATAGGTGGCAGGGGAAATTCACCCCTCCACTTT. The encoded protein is CASSIGGRGNSPLHF.

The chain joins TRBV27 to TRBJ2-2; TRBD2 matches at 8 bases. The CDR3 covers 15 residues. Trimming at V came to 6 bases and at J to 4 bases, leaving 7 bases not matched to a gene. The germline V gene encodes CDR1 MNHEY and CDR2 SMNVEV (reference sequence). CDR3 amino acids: CASSLGAGATGELFF. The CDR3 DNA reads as TGTGCCAGCAGCCTCGGAGCGGGAGCCACCGGGGAGCTGTTTTTT.

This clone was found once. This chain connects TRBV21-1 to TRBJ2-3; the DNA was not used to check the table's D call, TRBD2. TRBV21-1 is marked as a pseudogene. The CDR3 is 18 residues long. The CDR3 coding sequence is TGTGCCAGCAGCAAAGTTCCTAGCGGGGGACATTGCACAGATACGCAGTATTTT. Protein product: CASSKVPSGGHCTDTQYF.

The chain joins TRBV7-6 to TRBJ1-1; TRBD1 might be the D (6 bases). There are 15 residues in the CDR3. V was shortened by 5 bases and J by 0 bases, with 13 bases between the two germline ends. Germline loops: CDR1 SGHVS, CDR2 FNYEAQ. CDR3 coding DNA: TGTGCCAGCAGCCACCCGGACAGAATGAACACTGAAGCTTTCTTT. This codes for CASSHPDRMNTEAFF.

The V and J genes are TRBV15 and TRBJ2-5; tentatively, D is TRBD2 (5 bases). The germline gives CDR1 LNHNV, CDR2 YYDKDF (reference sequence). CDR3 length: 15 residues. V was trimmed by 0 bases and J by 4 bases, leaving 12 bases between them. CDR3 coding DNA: TGTGCCACCAGCAGAGATTTCACCGGAGGAGAGACCCAGTACTTC. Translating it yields CATSRDFTGGETQYF. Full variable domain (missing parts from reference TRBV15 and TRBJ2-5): DAMVIQNPRYQVTQFGKPVTLSCSQTLNHNVMYWYQQKSSQAPKLLFHYYDKDFNNEADTPDNFQSRRPNTSFCFLDIRSPGLGDTAMYLCATSRDFTGGETQYFGPGTRLLVL.

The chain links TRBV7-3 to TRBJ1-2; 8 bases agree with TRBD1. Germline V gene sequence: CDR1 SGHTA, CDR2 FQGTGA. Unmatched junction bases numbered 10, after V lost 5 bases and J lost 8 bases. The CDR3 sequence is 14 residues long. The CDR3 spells CASSPSQGALGYTF. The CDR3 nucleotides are TGTGCCAGCAGCCCGTCTCAGGGGGCGTTGGGCTACACCTTC.

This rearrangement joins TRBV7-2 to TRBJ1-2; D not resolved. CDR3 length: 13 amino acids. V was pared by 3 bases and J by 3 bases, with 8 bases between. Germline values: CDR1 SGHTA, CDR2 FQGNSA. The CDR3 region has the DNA TGTGCCAGCAGCTTCCGTTGGGACTATGGCTACACCTTC. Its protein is CASSFRWDYGYTF.

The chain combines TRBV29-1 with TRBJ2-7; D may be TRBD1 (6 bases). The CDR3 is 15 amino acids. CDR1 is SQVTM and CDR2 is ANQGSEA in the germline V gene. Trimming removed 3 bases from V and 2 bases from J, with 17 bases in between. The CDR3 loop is CSVEQTGNGAYEQYF. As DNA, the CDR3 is TGCAGCGTTGAGCAAACAGGGAATGGGGCCTACGAGCAGTACTTC.

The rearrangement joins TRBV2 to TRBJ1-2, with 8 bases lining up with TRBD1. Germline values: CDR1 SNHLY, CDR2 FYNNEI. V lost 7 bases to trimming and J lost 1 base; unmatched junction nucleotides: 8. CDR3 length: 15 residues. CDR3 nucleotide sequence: TGTGCCAGCAAGTCGGGACAGGCTATTAACTATGGCTACACCTTC. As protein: CASKSGQAINYGYTF. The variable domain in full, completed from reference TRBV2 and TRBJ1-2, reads EPEVTQTPSHQVTQMGQEVILRCVPISNHLYFYWYRQILGQKVEFLVSFYNNEISEKSEIFDDQFSVERPDGSNFTLKIRSTKLEDSAMYFCASKSGQAINYGYTFGSGTRLTVV.

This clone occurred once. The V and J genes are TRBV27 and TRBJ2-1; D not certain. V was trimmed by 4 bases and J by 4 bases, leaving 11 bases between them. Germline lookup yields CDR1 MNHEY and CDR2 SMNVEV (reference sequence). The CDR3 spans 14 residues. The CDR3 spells CASSSLDGYNEQFF. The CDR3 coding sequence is TGTGCCAGCAGTTCCCTCGACGGTTACAATGAGCAGTTCTTC.

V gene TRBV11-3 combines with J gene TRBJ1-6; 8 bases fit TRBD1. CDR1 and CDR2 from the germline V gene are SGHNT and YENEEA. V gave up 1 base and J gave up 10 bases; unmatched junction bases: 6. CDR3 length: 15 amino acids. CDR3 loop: CASSLVGRGPSPLHF. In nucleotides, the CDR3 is TGTGCCAGCAGCTTAGTTGGCAGGGGGCCCTCACCCCTCCACTTT.